This is a list of T cell receptor beta chains from one sample in a study of human T cells and chemical hapten exposure. TCRdb redid the calling of the RACE reads with MiXCR, one entry per CDR3 protein. This sample yields about 130,000 distinct CDR3 sequences, of which approximately 9.1% are seen a single time; 1.5% to 2% belongs to the top ten. Sequencing was carried out using whole blood. The receptors shown here come from a male donor in good health. Some clones in this sample may be carry-over from other donors' samples. Each CDR3 is given with its conserved first and last residue. D genes are given only for firm matches. Size values are once, few and many counts, or a class for expanded clones, and some rows have none.

DNA: TGTGCCAGCAGCCCAGAGGGCAGGGGACTGTTTTTT
CDR3: CASSPEGRGLFF
J: TRBJ1-4
V: TRBV7-9
D: .
size: many

DNA: TGCGCCAGCAGCTTGGACAGGGTTGAGACCCAGTACTTC
CDR3: CASSLDRVETQYF
J: TRBJ2-5
V: TRBV5-1
D: .
size: few

DNA: TGTGCCAGCAGTGCGCGGGAGGGGATCTACAATGAGCAGTTCTTC
CDR3: CASSAREGIYNEQFF
J: TRBJ2-1
V: TRBV2
D: TRBD2
size: many

DNA: TGTGCCAGCAGTGATCGACAGGGGAATAGCAATCAGCCCCAGCATTTT
CDR3: CASSDRQGNSNQPQHF
J: TRBJ1-5
V: TRBV6-5
D: TRBD1
size: many

DNA: TGTGCCAGCAGTTACCCGGGACAGGGGGGTCAGCCCCAGCATTTT
CDR3: CASSYPGQGGQPQHF
J: TRBJ1-5
V: TRBV6-6
D: TRBD1
size: many

DNA: TGTGCCAGCAGCTTAGCGGGACGTCTAAGCTACACCTTC
CDR3: CASSLAGRLSYTF
J: TRBJ1-2
V: TRBV13
D: .
size: many

DNA: TGTGGCAGCAGCTTAATGGGCGGAGTGAACACTGAAGCTTTCTTT
CDR3: CGSSLMGGVNTEAFF
J: TRBJ1-1
V: TRBV7-3
D: .
size: .

DNA: TGTGCCAGCGCTCCTCTAGCAGGGCGACATCAGCCCCAGCATTTT
CDR3: CASAPLAGRHQPQHF
J: TRBJ1-5
V: TRBV12-3/TRBV12-4
D: .
size: few

DNA: TGTGCCAGCAGCTTAAGACTAGCGGGGTTTTGTAACTCCTACAATGAGCAGTTCTTC
CDR3: CASSLRLAGFCNSYNEQFF
J: TRBJ2-1
V: TRBV11-1
D: TRBD2
size: many

DNA: TGTGCCAGCAGCAATCGACAGGGGAGTAATGAAAAACTGTTTTTT
CDR3: CASSNRQGSNEKLFF
J: TRBJ1-4
V: TRBV7-9
D: TRBD1
size: .

DNA: TGCAGTGCTAGGGGTCCCTGGACTGTCTACGAGCAGTACTTC
CDR3: CSARGPWTVYEQYF
J: TRBJ2-7
V: TRBV20-1
D: .
size: .

DNA: TGTGCCTCGATGACGAGGGGAGCCGTCACCGGGGAGCTGTTTTTT
CDR3: CASMTRGAVTGELFF
J: TRBJ2-2
V: TRBV6-1
D: .
size: many

DNA: TGCGCCAGCAGCAGTTGGGCGGCGAACTATGGCTACACCTTC
CDR3: CASSSWAANYGYTF
J: TRBJ1-2
V: TRBV5-1
D: .
size: few

DNA: TGTGCCAGCAGCCATGGGACAGGGTTGTACGAGCAGTACTTC
CDR3: CASSHGTGLYEQYF
J: TRBJ2-7
V: TRBV14
D: TRBD1
size: .

DNA: TGTGCCAGCGGGACAGAGACAAATCAGCCCCAGCATTTT
CDR3: CASGTETNQPQHF
J: TRBJ1-5
V: TRBV2
D: TRBD1
size: .

DNA: TGCAGTGCTAGAGATCCAGTGCAAGAGACCCAGTACTTC
CDR3: CSARDPVQETQYF
J: TRBJ2-5
V: TRBV20-1
D: .
size: few

DNA: TGTGCCATCAGTACGGGACGCCCGAAGGGTATGAACACTGAAGCTTTCTTT
CDR3: CAISTGRPKGMNTEAFF
J: TRBJ1-1
V: TRBV10-3
D: .
size: few

DNA: TGTGCCAGCTCACTCCCGGGAACTCTGGGAAACACCATATATTTT
CDR3: CASSLPGTLGNTIYF
J: TRBJ1-3
V: TRBV18
D: .
size: .

DNA: TGTGCCAGCAGCCCCGAACTTTCCCGAGGGCAGTACTTC
CDR3: CASSPELSRGQYF
J: TRBJ2-7
V: TRBV5-4
D: .
size: .

DNA: TGTGCCAGCAAGACGGGAGACACTGAAGCTTTCTTT
CDR3: CASKTGDTEAFF
J: TRBJ1-1
V: TRBV12-3/TRBV12-4
D: .
size: few

DNA: TGTGCCAGCAGTGTCCGGAGACAAGGCAATCAGCCCCAGCATTTT
CDR3: CASSVRRQGNQPQHF
J: TRBJ1-5
V: TRBV2
D: .
size: .

DNA: TGTGCCAGCAGCCAAGGATCGACCGAGCAGTACTTC
CDR3: CASSQGSTEQYF
J: TRBJ2-7
V: TRBV3-1
D: .
size: .

DNA: TGCGCCAGCTCCCTCCTAGCGGGAGAGGGAGATACGCAGTATTTT
CDR3: CASSLLAGEGDTQYF
J: TRBJ2-3
V: TRBV5-1
D: TRBD2
size: many

DNA: TGTGCCAGCAAGGGACTAGCGGGAACCACAGATACGCAGTATTTT
CDR3: CASKGLAGTTDTQYF
J: TRBJ2-3
V: TRBV2
D: TRBD2
size: few

DNA: TGTGCCAGCCAGTATGCAGGGTCGTTACAAGAGACCCAGTACTTC
CDR3: CASQYAGSLQETQYF
J: TRBJ2-5
V: TRBV28
D: .
size: few

DNA: TGTGCCATCAGTGATAGCGGGAGGGTGAACACCGGGGAGCTGTTTTTT
CDR3: CAISDSGRVNTGELFF
J: TRBJ2-2
V: TRBV10-3
D: TRBD2
size: many

DNA: TGTGCCAGCAGCCTTTACGAGGGGTACACTGAAGCTTTCTTT
CDR3: CASSLYEGYTEAFF
J: TRBJ1-1
V: TRBV11-2
D: .
size: few

DNA: TGTGCTAGTGGTTTGGGAACCGGGAGGGATGAAAAACTGTTTTTT
CDR3: CASGLGTGRDEKLFF
J: TRBJ1-4
V: TRBV12-5
D: .
size: many

DNA: TGTGCCAGTAGTATATACGACAGGGGGCTTGGTCAGCCCCAGCATTTT
CDR3: CASSIYDRGLGQPQHF
J: TRBJ1-5
V: TRBV19
D: TRBD1
size: few

DNA: TGTGCCAGCAGCGGACAGCTCAATCAGCCCCAGCATTTT
CDR3: CASSGQLNQPQHF
J: TRBJ1-5
V: TRBV2
D: .
size: few

DNA: TGTGCCAGCAGTTTTAGCGGGAGTGGAGTGGGGGGCCGGCACGAGCAGTACTTC
CDR3: CASSFSGSGVGGRHEQYF
J: TRBJ2-7
V: TRBV2
D: TRBD2
size: once

DNA: TGTGCCAGCAGCGAAAGCGGGAGGACCTACAATGAGCAGTTCTTC
CDR3: CASSESGRTYNEQFF
J: TRBJ2-1
V: TRBV6-6
D: TRBD2
size: many

DNA: TGTGCCTGGGGGACAGGGGCAAGGAGAGGCTACACCTTC
CDR3: CAWGTGARRGYTF
J: TRBJ1-2
V: TRBV30
D: TRBD1
size: many

DNA: TGTGCCAGCAGTGAACGGGGAGCCGAGCAGTACTTC
CDR3: CASSERGAEQYF
J: TRBJ2-7
V: TRBV6-1
D: .
size: few

DNA: TGCGCCAGCAGCCAAGCGAAGCTATATAATTCACCCCTCCACTTT
CDR3: CASSQAKLYNSPLHF
J: TRBJ1-6
V: TRBV4-3
D: .
size: .

DNA: TGTGCCAGCAGCCCACGACTAGCGGGAGGCTTGAGCTCCTACGAGCAGTACTTC
CDR3: CASSPRLAGGLSSYEQYF
J: TRBJ2-7
V: TRBV21-1
D: .
size: few

DNA: TGTGCCAGCAGCAAGGGGGCTCAAGAGACCCAGTACTTC
CDR3: CASSKGAQETQYF
J: TRBJ2-5
V: TRBV7-3
D: TRBD1
size: many

DNA: TGTGCCAGCAGCTTAGTAACTAGCTACCCCAATGAGCAGTTCTTC
CDR3: CASSLVTSYPNEQFF
J: TRBJ2-1
V: TRBV7-9
D: .
size: .

DNA: TGCGCCAGCAGCCAAGGGGGAAATGAGCAGTTCTTC
CDR3: CASSQGGNEQFF
J: TRBJ2-1
V: TRBV4-1
D: .
size: few

DNA: TGTGCCAGCAGTTTTGACAGGGGCGATCAGCCCCAGCATTTT
CDR3: CASSFDRGDQPQHF
J: TRBJ1-5
V: TRBV12-3/TRBV12-4
D: TRBD1
size: many

DNA: TGTGCCAGCCAACCCAGCGGGGTTAATACGCAGTATTTT
CDR3: CASQPSGVNTQYF
J: TRBJ2-3
V: TRBV7-2
D: TRBD2
size: many

DNA: TGTGCCAGCAGCACAACAGGGGCGGGCGCTGAAGCTTTCTTT
CDR3: CASSTTGAGAEAFF
J: TRBJ1-1
V: TRBV9
D: TRBD1
size: .

DNA: TGCGCCAGCAGCTCCTGGACTAGCGGGAGTGATGAGCAGTTCTTC
CDR3: CASSSWTSGSDEQFF
J: TRBJ2-1
V: TRBV5-1
D: TRBD2
size: many

DNA: TGTGCCAGCAGTGGGGTCCGCAGGGAGGGGGTCACTGAAGCTTTCTTT
CDR3: CASSGVRREGVTEAFF
J: TRBJ1-1
V: TRBV25-1
D: .
size: .

DNA: TGTGCCGGACTTAATACGGGACCCTCGCGCGGCTACACCTTC
CDR3: CAGLNTGPSRGYTF
J: TRBJ1-2
V: TRBV6-1
D: .
size: many

DNA: TGTGCCAGCAGTTTACAGGCAGTACATGGCTACACCTTC
CDR3: CASSLQAVHGYTF
J: TRBJ1-2
V: TRBV12-3/TRBV12-4
D: .
size: .

DNA: TGTGCCAGCAGTTCCGGACTAGCGGGAGGAGGGGAGCAGTTCTTC
CDR3: CASSSGLAGGGEQFF
J: TRBJ2-1
V: TRBV12-3/TRBV12-4
D: TRBD2
size: few

DNA: TGCAGCGCAGCGGGACAGTGGGTCACTGAAGCTTTCTTT
CDR3: CSAAGQWVTEAFF
J: TRBJ1-1
V: TRBV29-1
D: TRBD1
size: many

DNA: TGTGCCAGCACCACCCCAGGGGGGACTGAAGCTTTCTTT
CDR3: CASTTPGGTEAFF
J: TRBJ1-1
V: TRBV7-9
D: TRBD1
size: .

DNA: TGCGCCAGCAGCCAAGTGGGGCCTGGGTTGCCCCACGAGCAGTACTTC
CDR3: CASSQVGPGLPHEQYF
J: TRBJ2-7
V: TRBV4-3
D: .
size: many

DNA: TGTGCCAGCAGCCAAGATTGGGCCGGGACTAGCGGGAGACTAGGCAATGAGCAGTTCTTC
CDR3: CASSQDWAGTSGRLGNEQFF
J: TRBJ2-1
V: TRBV14
D: TRBD2
size: once

DNA: TGTGCCAGTAGTGACCTCGGGGGTTTTAGCACAGATACGCAGTATTTT
CDR3: CASSDLGGFSTDTQYF
J: TRBJ2-3
V: TRBV19
D: .
size: few

DNA: TGTGCCAGCAGCTTAGGTGGGGGCCTTTATGGCTACACCTTC
CDR3: CASSLGGGLYGYTF
J: TRBJ1-2
V: TRBV7-9
D: .
size: many

DNA: TGTGCCAGCAGCGTAGACTCGACAGTGCTTGAAGCTTTCTTT
CDR3: CASSVDSTVLEAFF
J: TRBJ1-1
V: TRBV9
D: .
size: few

DNA: TGTGCCAGCAGCCATAACGACAGGGTGAACACCGGGGAGCTGTTTTTT
CDR3: CASSHNDRVNTGELFF
J: TRBJ2-2
V: TRBV13
D: TRBD1
size: few